This T cell receptor beta chain was identified during a study of cytomegalovirus exposure and HLA in healthy donors. Both 60 Vbeta primers and 13 Jbeta primers went into the PCR. Measured with immunoSEQ multiplex PCR; TCRdb has only the in-frame clones, and not every one. This table holds about 96,000 clones, around 79% found once. Sequenced material: PBMCs. The origin of this receptor is a woman between 70 and 85 years old in good health and CMV-seropositive.

The CDR3 DNA is TGCGCCAGCAGCTGGCGCGCGACAGGGGGTACTGAAGCTTTCTTT. Amino acids: CASSWRATGGTEAFF. This chain joins TRBV5-1 and TRBJ1-1; 9 nucleotides agree with TRBD1. Germline lookup yields CDR1 SGHRS and CDR2 YFSETQ. The V and J ends lost 3 bases and 5 bases, in that order; junction bases with no gene match: 8. This CDR3 comprises 15 residues.